This TCR beta chain originates from a study of Ad26.COV2.S vaccination and SARS-CoV-2 variants. Study-level results: Greater spike-specific TCR breadth was seen in vaccine recipients than in placebo recipients. Considerable breadth of spike-specific CD8+ and CD4+ T cell responses has reportedly been documented following vaccination.

J lost 1 base, V lost 4 bases, and 3 bases had no gene match. CDR1 and CDR2 (germline): MDHEN, SYDVKM. This CDR3 is 15 amino acids long. TCRdb's table, derived via immunoSEQ multiplex PCR, lists solely in-frame clones and lacks some. The sample holds some 520,000 clones, around 90% seen once. Treatment: roughly 20 received Ad26.COV2.S at low or high dose, single or two shots; about 5 received placebo; per-sample allocation not given. Day 63 following the first vaccine or placebo injection was when the samples were taken. About this clone itself: Its antigen is undetermined.

The chain employs TRBV28 and TRBJ2-5, with 10 bases aligning to TRBD2. The material was peripheral blood, obtained in a trial of Ad26.COV2.S vaccine versus placebo. The clonotype comes from a person between 18 and 65 years old who received the Ad26.COV2.S COVID-19 vaccine or a placebo. CDR3 coding DNA: TGTGCCAGCAGTTCTCTAGCGGGAGCCCAAGAGACCCAGTACTTC. Protein sequence: CASSSLAGAQETQYF.